This TCR beta chain was captured by sequencing in a study of blood T cell repertoires in COVID-19. For the study at large: COVID-19 samples, acute and convalescent, were from the United States, Italy and Spain.

The CDR3 is 13 residues long. Looked up from germline, CDR1 is SQVTM and CDR2 is ANQGSEA. V shed 7 bases, J shed 4 bases, and the junction held 8 bases outside the gene matches. Original methodology: Reference gene primers were amplified, and this amplification served to estimate nucleated cell counts. Generated by immunoSEQ multiplex PCR, the TCRdb table keeps only in-frame clones and is missing some. The V and J calls and clone size are taken from that table; D and trimming were inferred from the DNA. The table shows approximately 67,000 clones, with approximately 90% occurring only once. This TCR came from an elderly woman with acute or convalescent COVID-19. The sample was peripheral blood. The rearrangement uses TRBV29-1 and TRBJ2-5; 8 bases map to TRBD2. Written as DNA, the CDR3 is TGCAGCGGAGCGGGAGTGCGTGGAGAGACCCAGTACTTC. Amino acids: CSGAGVRGETQYF.